The sample holds many counts of the clone carrying this T cell receptor beta chain. The target antigen is unknown. The study made its TCR cDNA through 5'RACE template switching. That step introduced a universal primer site along with UMIs. TCRdb re-analysed the 5' RACE reads in MiXCR, keeping a single row per CDR3 protein. The data contain roughly 120,000 distinct CDR3 sequences, 7.4% of them singletons. The data were taken from a study of T cells after yellow fever vaccination. Study-wide points: Subsequent to the booster, the majority of primary-vaccination clones reappeared (96% CD4, 88% CD8).

Germline V CDR1 and CDR2: SNHLY, FYNNEI. The CDR3 length is 15 residues. V dropped 6 bases and J dropped 6 bases, with 17 bases sitting between them. This TCR was recovered from a man aged 18 to 30 who received the YFV17D yellow fever vaccine. This rearrangement joins TRBV2 to TRBJ2-2; the D gene could be TRBD1 or TRBD2 (5 bases each). Sequenced here: CD4+ T cells sorted from PBMCs, sampled more than 8 days after the first yellow fever vaccination. Here the CDR3 DNA reads TGTGCCAGCAGCTTGCTCGGGGCCCTGCCCGGGGAGCTGTTTTTT. Translation gives CASSLLGALPGELFF. Together with reference TRBV2 and TRBJ2-2, the CDR3 gives the full variable domain: EPEVTQTPSHQVTQMGQEVILRCVPISNHLYFYWYRQILGQKVEFLVSFYNNEISEKSEIFDDQFSVERPDGSNFTLKIRSTKLEDSAMYFCASSLLGALPGELFFGEGSRLTVL.